This T cell receptor beta chain was retrieved from a study of cytomegalovirus exposure and HLA in healthy donors. About the research overall: An early release of data contained about 85 million unique TCRs, which came from HLA-typed donors.

V was cut by 5 bases and J by 1 base, with 12 bases left in between. The CDR3 runs to 15 residues. Germline V CDR1 and CDR2: SEHNR, FQNEAQ (reference sequence). On this clone itself: The antigen remains unidentified.

Whole-study findings and limits: Data from an earlier analysis indicated that most TCR beta V segments were productive either about 90% or about 30% of the time. Most TCR sequences proved rare, with some public TCRs found in many donors.

Participants comprised healthy donors of bone marrow. Vbeta (60) and Jbeta (13) primers were used in the PCR. Sequencing was performed with immunoSEQ multiplex PCR; in TCRdb, only in-frame clones are kept and a portion is missing. The sample data list more than 55,000 clones. The gene calls are TRBV7-9 and TRBJ1-3; D is perhaps TRBD1 (5 bases). The clonotype originates from a woman in her forties in good health and CMV-seropositive. The specimen was PBMCs. CDR3 sequence: CASSPGYRSGNTIYF. CDR3 coding DNA: TGTGCCAGCAGCCCAGGGTACCGGTCTGGAAACACCATATATTTT. The variable domain in full, completed from reference TRBV7-9 and TRBJ1-3, reads DTGVSQNPRHKITKRGQNVTFRCDPISEHNRLYWYRQTLGQGPEFLTYFQNEAQLEKSRLLSDRFSAERPKGSFSTLEIQRTEQGDSAMYLCASSPGYRSGNTIYFGEGSWLTVV.